This TCR beta chain came from a study of shared clonotypes between healthy human individuals. Trimming pared 0 bases from V and 6 bases from J, leaving 16 bases between. Germline CDR1 SGHKS, CDR2 YYEKEE (reference sequence). The CDR3 has 16 residues. Clones were read by immunoSEQ multiplex PCR, and TCRdb kept only the in-frame ones, dropping some. The data contain more than 500,000 clones, about 95% of them singletons. The naive CD8 fraction comprised CD45RO-negative cells positively selected for CCR7 and excluded terminally differentiated effector memory CD45RA+ cells. This sequence originates from a woman aged 25 to 39 in good health. The chain carries TRBV5-5 and TRBJ1-5; the D gene is possibly TRBD1 (5 bases). Input material: naive CD8+ T cells sorted from blood. The CDR3 DNA follows: TGTGCCAGCAGCTTGGCCGCAGGGTTCGGGAGTCAGCCCCAGCATTTT. The encoded protein is CASSLAAGFGSQPQHF.